Each of the 28 T cell receptor beta chains below was sequenced from the same sample in a study of blood T cells in healthy people across ages. A sample-barcoded 5' primer and a J-beta primer mix were used in a second PCR of roughly 6 to 12 cycles. Via MiXCR, TCRdb re-called the 5' RACE reads, giving one row per CDR3 protein. This table holds roughly 1,500,000 distinct CDR3 sequences, around two fifths found once. The sequenced sample consisted of blood. All receptors come from a woman aged 18-29 years in good health.

The chain has TRBV29-1 and TRBJ1-4, with D possibly matching TRBD1 (5 bases). V lost 1 base and J 11 bases, leaving 14 bases between the germline ends. The CDR3 totals 13 residues. Germline CDR1 SQVTM, CDR2 ANQGSEA. The CDR3 sequence is CSVEGEGVGKLFF. CDR3 nucleotide sequence: TGCAGCGTTGAAGGGGAAGGGGTTGGGAAACTGTTTTTT.

This chain connects TRBV20-1 to TRBJ2-7, with D possibly called TRBD1 or TRBD2 (6 bases each). Per the germline V gene, CDR1 is DFQATT and CDR2 is SNEGSKA (reference sequence). V was cut by 5 bases and J by 6 bases, with 23 bases left in between. The CDR3 runs 15 residues. The CDR3 nucleotides are TGCAGTGCTGGGGTCTGGAGGGCAGGGGTGCGCGAGCAGTACTTC. This translates into CSAGVWRAGVREQYF.

The table lists this clonotype with a few counts. The chain carries TRBV5-1 and TRBJ2-1; 11 positions match TRBD1. The CDR3 loop spans 15 amino acids. Germline V gene data show CDR1 as SGHRS and CDR2 as YFSETQ. Trimming at V came to 7 bases and at J to 11 bases, leaving 14 bases not matched to a gene. The CDR3 nucleotides read TGCGCCAGCTCCCCCCGGACAGGGGGCACAAATCAGCAGTTCTTC. It codes for CASSPRTGGTNQQFF.

This clonotype appeared a few times. V is TRBV4-1 and J is TRBJ1-1; D is possibly TRBD1 (6 bases). The CDR3 is made up of 15 amino acids. The V gene lost 3 bases and the J gene lost 1 base, with 12 bases spanning the gap. CDR1 and CDR2 (germline): MGHRA, YSYEKL. CDR3 bases: TGCGCCAGCAGCCATGGCCGGGGGCAGAACACTGAAGCTTTCTTT. This gives the protein CASSHGRGQNTEAFF.

This chain links TRBV20-1 with TRBJ2-3; no firm D call. The CDR3 length is 16 residues. Looked up from germline, CDR1 is DFQATT and CDR2 is SNEGSKA (reference sequence). V lost 0 bases to trimming and J lost 5 bases, with 18 bases between them. The CDR3 DNA reads as TGCAGTGCTAGAGATCGTCGAGTCCCCCGTAGAGATACGCAGTATTTT. It yields the protein CSARDRRVPRRDTQYF.

This clonotype appeared a few times. The chain is built from TRBV7-2 and TRBJ2-1; D is ambiguous. This CDR3 region has 14 residues. Germline loops: CDR1 SGHTA, CDR2 FQGNSA. V dropped 6 bases and J dropped 5 bases, with 14 bases sitting between them. In DNA, the CDR3 is TGTGCCAGCAGTGGGCGGACGCCCCACAATGAGCAGTTCTTC. This translates into CASSGRTPHNEQFF.

V is TRBV7-9 and J is TRBJ1-5; the D is unclear. V lost 1 base to trimming and J lost 4 bases, with 5 bases between them. The CDR3 totals 13 residues. From germline, CDR1 is SEHNR and CDR2 FQNEAQ (reference sequence). This CDR3 is CASSLVANQPQHF. CDR3 sequence (DNA): TGTGCCAGCAGCTTAGTTGCTAATCAGCCCCAGCATTTT.

This chain uses TRBV11-3 with TRBJ2-1, with 8 bases matching TRBD2. CDR1 and CDR2 (germline): SGHNT, YENEEA. With 5 bases clipped from V and 7 bases from J, the junction kept 7 bases outside the gene matches. The CDR3 runs to 14 residues. CDR3 bases: TGTGCCAGCAGCCAAGCACGGGGGGGGAATGAGCAGTTCTTC. This codes for CASSQARGGNEQFF.

In DNA, the CDR3 is TGCAGTGCTAGGGAGGCTAGCGGGAGACGCACAGATACGCAGTATTTT. It translates to CSAREASGRRTDTQYF. The rearrangement uses TRBV20-1 and TRBJ2-3; 10 bases are a match to TRBD2. This CDR3 has 16 amino acids. With 3 bases clipped from V and 1 base from J, the junction kept 7 bases outside the gene matches. Per the germline V gene, CDR1 is DFQATT and CDR2 is SNEGSKA (reference sequence).

The V call is TRBV5-5, the J call TRBJ2-3, with 8 nucleotides matching TRBD2. Losses at the gene ends were 0 bases for V and 2 bases for J; bases not matched to a gene: 5. The CDR3 spans 16 residues. Germline CDR1 reads SGHKS; CDR2 reads YYEKEE (reference sequence). The CDR3 DNA is TGTGCCAGCAGCTTGGCCGTAGCGGGGTACACAGATACGCAGTATTTT. As protein: CASSLAVAGYTDTQYF.

The chain links TRBV9 to TRBJ2-1; D ambiguous. Germline V gene sequence: CDR1 SGDLS, CDR2 YYNGEE. This CDR3 is 12 amino acids long. V gave up 0 bases and J gave up 10 bases, with 8 bases separating them. CDR3 sequence: CASSVEGWEQFF. The DNA of the CDR3 is TGTGCCAGCAGCGTAGAAGGGTGGGAGCAGTTCTTC.

The sample holds a few counts of this clonotype. V is TRBV6-2 or TRBV6-3 and J is TRBJ2-4; maybe TRBD2 (5 bases). The J call is uncertain, as TRBJ2-7 better fits the DNA end. The CDR3 loop spans 14 amino acids. Germline CDR1 MNHEY, CDR2 SVGEGT. As DNA, the CDR3 is TGTGCCATGCATCGGGGAGATCAGGCCTACGAGCAGTACTTC. Translating it yields CAMHRGDQAYEQYF.

V gene TRBV6-5 combines with J gene TRBJ2-7; TRBD1 might be the D (7 bases). The CDR3 is 18 residues long. Germline V CDR1 and CDR2: MNHEY, SVGAGI. V was shortened by 0 bases and J by 1 base, with 19 bases between the two germline ends. CDR3 nucleotides: TGTGCCAGCAGTTACTCTACGTTATTGCGGGACAGTTCCTACGAGCAGTACTTC. Amino acids: CASSYSTLLRDSSYEQYF.

This chain uses TRBV5-1 with TRBJ1-1; D is uncertain. This CDR3 contains 14 residues. V lost 0 bases to trimming and J lost 3 bases, with 9 bases between them. Per germline, CDR1 SGHRS and CDR2 YFSETQ. The CDR3 is CASSLEFFYTEAFF. CDR3 nucleotide sequence: TGCGCCAGCAGCTTGGAATTTTTTTACACTGAAGCTTTCTTT.

The chain recombines TRBV27 with TRBJ2-3; maybe TRBD1 (7 bases). Germline loops: CDR1 MNHEY, CDR2 SMNVEV (reference sequence). The V end lost 10 bases, the J end lost 0 bases, and 11 bases lay between the germline ends. CDR3 length: 13 amino acids. CDR3 amino acids: CATRGASTDTQYF. The CDR3 bases are TGTGCCACCAGGGGGGCGAGCACAGATACGCAGTATTTT.

This clonotype has more than one count but fewer than ten. The chain employs TRBV7-8 and TRBJ1-2; 9 bases line up with TRBD1. The germline gives CDR1 SGHVS, CDR2 FQNEAQ. J was trimmed by 3 bases and V by 1 base; bases with no gene match: 3. The CDR3 is made up of 15 amino acids. The CDR3 region is CASSLGTGADYGYTF. DNA for the CDR3: TGTGCCAGCAGCTTAGGGACAGGGGCGGACTATGGCTACACCTTC.

The table lists this clonotype with a few counts. The chain joins TRBV6-5 to TRBJ2-5, with D possibly being TRBD1 or TRBD2 (5 bases each). Germline V gene sequence: CDR1 MNHEY, CDR2 SVGAGI. The CDR3 has 13 residues. V shed 9 bases and J shed 2 bases, with 13 bases lying between them. CDR3 amino acids: CASFGGAQETQYF. The CDR3 DNA reads TGTGCCAGTTTTGGGGGAGCTCAAGAGACCCAGTACTTC.

This clonotype was found many times. J is TRBJ2-7 and V is TRBV6-5; 9 bases match TRBD1. Germline CDR1 and CDR2: MNHEY and SVGAGI. V lost 0 bases, J lost 2 bases, and 2 bases stayed unmatched. The CDR3 length is 15 residues. CDR3 residues: CASSYSGTGTYEQYF. CDR3 bases: TGTGCCAGCAGTTACTCCGGGACAGGGACCTACGAGCAGTACTTC.

This chain links TRBV20-1 with TRBJ2-7, with TRBD2 identical over 7 bases. CDR1 and CDR2 (germline): DFQATT, SNEGSKA (reference sequence). V lost 3 bases, J lost 3 bases, and 20 bases stayed unmatched. This CDR3 region has 18 residues. In nucleotides, the CDR3 is TGCAGTGCTAGCATCGGGTGGCTAGCGGAGCCCATGGACTACGAGCAGTACTTC. Amino acids: CSASIGWLAEPMDYEQYF.

The rearrangement links TRBV5-1 to TRBJ2-7; D uncertain. V gave up 0 bases and J gave up 3 bases, with 13 bases separating them. In germline, CDR1 is SGHRS, CDR2 YFSETQ. The CDR3 contains 15 residues. In nucleotides, the CDR3 is TGCGCCAGCAGCTTGGGGTCAGGCCTGCTCTACGAGCAGTACTTC. This codes for CASSLGSGLLYEQYF.

This chain uses TRBV9 with TRBJ2-5, with TRBD2 identical over 9 bases. Germline loops: CDR1 SGDLS, CDR2 YYNGEE. This CDR3 comprises 16 residues. V was clipped by 0 bases and J by 11 bases; unmatched bases: 14. The CDR3 is CASSVDERGAYNEQYF. The CDR3 DNA reads TGTGCCAGCAGCGTAGACGAGCGGGGGGCATACAATGAGCAGTACTTC.

With respect to this clonotype: A much larger clone differs from this one at a single base, so this may be a read error. The chain combines TRBV12-3 or TRBV12-4 with TRBJ2-7; D unresolved. The CDR3 has 14 residues. Trimming shortened V by 6 bases and J by 0 bases, and 12 bases separated the two germline ends. CDR3 region: CASSTRILSYEQYF. The CDR3 nucleotides are TGTGCCAGCAGCACAAGGATTCTCTCCTACGAGCAGTACTTC.

The table lists this clonotype with many counts. The gene calls are TRBV4-2 and TRBJ2-1; the D is unclear. Germline-derived CDR1 and CDR2 are LGHNA and YNFKEQ. The CDR3 spans 14 residues. V was cut by 0 bases and J by 6 bases, with 9 bases left in between. The CDR3 DNA reads TGTGCCAGCAGCCAAGATCGCCCCCCCAATGAGCAGTTCTTC. Translation: CASSQDRPPNEQFF.

V is TRBV12-3 or TRBV12-4 and J is TRBJ1-2; no reliable D call. The V end was cut by 5 bases, the J end by 7 bases, with 8 bases between. This CDR3 has 11 amino acids. In nucleotides, the CDR3 is TGTGCCAGCAGTGCGACCGGTGGCTACACCTTC. Protein product: CASSATGGYTF.

This clonotype was seen just once. The V call is TRBV20-1, the J call TRBJ2-6; perhaps D is TRBD1 or TRBD2 (5 bases each). The CDR3 contains 14 residues. Germline CDR1 is DFQATT and CDR2 is SNEGSKA (reference sequence). V was cut by 3 bases and J by 4 bases, with 10 bases left in between. As DNA, the CDR3 is TGCAGTGCTAGTTCGGGGCTAGGGGCCAACGTCCTGACTTTC. This translates into CSASSGLGANVLTF.

The CDR3 nucleotides read TGTGCCAGCAGTGAGAAATATGTAGCGGATTACTCCTACGAGCAGTACTTC. The encoded protein is CASSEKYVADYSYEQYF. The J gene is TRBJ2-7, the V gene TRBV2, with D possibly being TRBD2 (6 bases). The CDR3 consists of 17 residues. Germline CDR1 reads SNHLY; CDR2 reads FYNNEI. V was trimmed by 3 bases and J by 0 bases, leaving 18 bases between them.

This clonotype was observed once. One base away lies a much larger clone, so this may be a sequencing read error. V gene TRBV7-2 combines with J gene TRBJ1-5; D uncertain. The CDR3 loop spans 15 amino acids. Germline-derived CDR1 and CDR2 are SGHTA and FQGNSA. CDR3 nucleotides: TGTGCCAGCAGCTTAGATTATTATAGCAATCGGCCCCAGCATTTT. This translates into CASSLDYYSNRPQHF.

This clonotype was found a few times. This chain joins TRBV12-5 and TRBJ2-1, with 7 bases matching TRBD1. The germline gives CDR1 LGHNT, CDR2 FRNRAP. V trimming: 5 bases; J trimming: 3 bases; junction bases outside the gene matches: 4. The CDR3 contains 14 residues. The CDR3 reads CASGRQGSYNEQFF. The CDR3 region has the DNA TGTGCTAGTGGTAGACAGGGTAGCTACAATGAGCAGTTCTTC.